What follows describes a single T cell receptor (beta chain). The time point is: pretreatment peripheral blood. The data were obtained in a study of PD-L1 blockade in urothelial cancer. CDR3 length: 14 amino acids. Germline assignment: CDR1 SEHNR and CDR2 FQNEAQ (reference sequence). TCRdb's table, derived via immunoSEQ multiplex PCR, lists solely in-frame clones and lacks some. Altogether tens of thousands of clones are present, around 90% being singletons, with the ten largest covering 1.5% to 2%. This receptor was obtained from a man in his fifties or sixties with urothelial cancer. J is TRBJ2-5 and V is TRBV7-9; D is perhaps TRBD2 (7 bases). The starting material was PBMCs, obtained around atezolizumab (anti-PD-L1) treatment. The DNA for the CDR3 is TGTGCGATCCACGAGGGGGGGGGACAAGAGACCCAGTACTTC. Protein: CAIHEGGGQETQYF. Complete variable domain (other parts from reference TRBV7-9 and TRBJ2-5): DTGVSQNPRHKITKRGQNVTFRCDPISEHNRLYWYRQTLGQGPEFLTYFQNEAQLEKSRLLSDRFSAERPKGSFSTLEIQRTEQGDSAMYLCAIHEGGGQETQYFGPGTRLLVL.